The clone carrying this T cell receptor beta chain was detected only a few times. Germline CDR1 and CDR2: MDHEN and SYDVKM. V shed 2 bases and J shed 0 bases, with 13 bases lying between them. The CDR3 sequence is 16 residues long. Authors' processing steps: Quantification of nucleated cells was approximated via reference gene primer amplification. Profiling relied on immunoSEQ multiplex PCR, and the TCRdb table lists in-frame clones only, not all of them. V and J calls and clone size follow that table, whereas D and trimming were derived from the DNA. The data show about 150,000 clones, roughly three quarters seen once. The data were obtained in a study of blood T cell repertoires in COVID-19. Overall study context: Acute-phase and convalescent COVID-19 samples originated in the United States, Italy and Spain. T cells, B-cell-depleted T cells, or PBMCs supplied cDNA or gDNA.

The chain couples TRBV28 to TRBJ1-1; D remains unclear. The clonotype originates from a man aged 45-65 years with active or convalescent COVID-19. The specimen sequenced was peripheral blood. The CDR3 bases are TGTGCCAGCAGTTTAGGAGGACGGGGAATGAACACTGAAGCTTTCTTT. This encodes CASSLGGRGMNTEAFF.